These 7 T cell receptor beta chains originate from one sample sequenced in a study of T cell responses to AZD1222 COVID-19 vaccine (dated by TCRdb to about 2021). In the paper's terms, the time point label means: baseline before first vaccination. Library construction relied on the immunoSEQ multiplex PCR assay. This immuneACCESS table, as held by TCRdb, lists in-frame sequences with V and J called but not all clones. Of the missing ones, under half trace to an unresolved V gene in checked studies; the others have no known cause. For this sample the table gives some 150,000 clones, of which about 88% were detected only once. Together, the top ten hold about 4.5% of the sample. The source was peripheral blood, collected on day 0 of AZD1222 vaccination. The receptors stem from an adult in good health.

This chain uses TRBV15 with TRBJ2-5; tentatively, D is TRBD2 (5 bases). The germline V and J ends were trimmed by 1 base and 5 bases, with 11 bases remaining between them. This CDR3 region has 14 residues. CDR1 LNHNV and CDR2 YYDKDF come from the germline V gene (reference sequence). Here the CDR3 reads CATSRVVRGETQYF. Here the CDR3 DNA reads TGTGCCACCAGCAGAGTCGTGAGAGGGGAGACCCAGTACTTC.

This chain connects TRBV14 to TRBJ2-5, with 10 bases that match TRBD2. With 0 bases clipped from V and 5 bases from J, the junction kept 3 bases outside the gene matches. The CDR3 loop spans 15 amino acids. Germline V gene sequence: CDR1 SGHDN, CDR2 FVKESK. The CDR3: CASSQDLAGEETQYF. The CDR3 DNA follows: TGTGCCAGCAGCCAAGATCTAGCGGGGGAGGAGACCCAGTACTTC.

J is TRBJ1-2 and V is TRBV27; D might be TRBD1 (6 bases). The V and J ends lost 7 bases and 3 bases respectively, with 27 bases between them. The CDR3 length is 18 residues. CDR1 MNHEY and CDR2 SMNVEV come from the germline V gene (reference sequence). CDR3 nucleotide sequence: TGTGCCAGCAATAATTACAAGGGGACGGGAGGGGGTCACTATGGCTACACCTTC. Protein sequence: CASNNYKGTGGGHYGYTF.

The J gene is TRBJ2-7, the V gene TRBV28, with 11 nucleotides matching TRBD1. The CDR3 covers 15 residues. Trimming removed 3 bases from V and 7 bases from J; junction bases left unmatched: 8. Germline V CDR1 and CDR2: MDHEN, SYDVKM. In DNA form, the CDR3 reads TGTGCCAGCAGTTTCATGGCTGGGACAGGGGGGGAGCAGTACTTC. As protein: CASSFMAGTGGEQYF. The complete variable domain, with remaining parts taken from reference TRBV28 and TRBJ2-7, reads DVKVTQSSRYLVKRTGEKVFLECVQDMDHENMFWYRQDPGLGLRLIYFSYDVKMKEKGDIPEGYSVSREKKERFSLILESASTNQTSMYLCASSFMAGTGGEQYFGPGTRLTVT.

The V gene is TRBV28, the J gene TRBJ2-7, with 7 bases fitting TRBD2. This CDR3 has 15 amino acids. Germline assignment: CDR1 MDHEN and CDR2 SYDVKM. V dropped 1 base and J dropped 2; count of bases not matched to a gene: 5. The DNA for the CDR3 is TGTGCCAGCAGTTTATCTAGCGGATTAACCTACGAGCAGTACTTC. This sequence encodes CASSLSSGLTYEQYF.

The V gene is TRBV6-5, the J gene TRBJ2-7, with 11 bases lining up with TRBD2. The CDR3 is 16 residues long. V gave up 2 bases and J gave up 4 bases; unmatched junction bases: 7. Germline loops: CDR1 MNHEY, CDR2 SVGAGI. CDR3 loop: CASSYRPGLAVYEQYF. The DNA of the CDR3 is TGTGCCAGCAGTTACCGACCGGGACTAGCGGTTTACGAGCAGTACTTC.

The gene calls are TRBV28 and TRBJ2-6; 7 nucleotides align to TRBD1. V trimming: 1 base; J trimming: 4 bases; junction bases outside the gene matches: 10. This CDR3 is 18 amino acids long. Germline V gives CDR1 MDHEN, CDR2 SYDVKM. As DNA, the CDR3 is TGTGCCAGCAGTTTATTAGGACAGGACGCTTTGGGGGCCAACGTCCTGACTTTC. This codes for CASSLLGQDALGANVLTF.